This TCR beta chain was documented in a study of lung T cells in sarcoidosis with Löfgren's syndrome. This clonotype was seen only a few times. TCRdb called the reads again in MiXCR, with one record for every CDR3 protein. The profile shows some 65,000 distinct CDR3 sequences, 21% of them singletons. With 4 bases removed from V and 3 bases from J, the gap between germline ends came to 13 bases. Germline values: CDR1 SNHLY, CDR2 FYNNEI. The CDR3 length is 15 residues. Sequencing was carried out using CD4+ T cells from PBMCs. The rearrangement uses TRBV2 and TRBJ2-1; the D call may be TRBD1 or TRBD2 (5 bases each). The sequence derives from a human donor with sarcoidosis (Löfgren's syndrome or another form), or a control subject (not recorded which). This CDR3 reads CASSVQDSVYNEQFF. The DNA of the CDR3 is TGTGCCAGCAGTGTACAGGACTCGGTCTACAATGAGCAGTTCTTC.